The clone carrying this T cell receptor beta chain appeared many times. V was shortened by 6 bases and J by 1 base, with 6 bases between the two germline ends. Germline V gives CDR1 SQVTM, CDR2 ANQGSEA. The CDR3 runs to 12 residues. TCRdb reanalysed the RT-PCR reads using MiXCR and keeps one entry per CDR3 protein. The sample has 280,000 or so distinct CDR3 sequences, 21% seen once. These data belong to a study of response to subunit inactivated influenza vaccine. The material was PBMCs from blood, obtained less than 22 months after vaccination. The TCR sequence derives from a man in his fifties or sixties who received an inactivated influenza vaccine. The chain has TRBV29-1 and TRBJ1-4; a weak D match, TRBD1 (5 bases). The CDR3 region has the DNA TGCAGCGTCAGGGAAACTAATGAAAAACTGTTTTTT. This translates into CSVRETNEKLFF.